These T cell receptor beta chains were read from a single sample in a study of persistence of HIV-infected CD4 T cells. No antigen is known for these receptors. Generated by immunoSEQ multiplex PCR, the TCRdb table keeps only in-frame clones and is missing some. The data hold 40,000 to 55,000 clones, with roughly 90% observed a single time. Here the sequenced sample was CD4+ T cells sorted from PBMCs after approximately 18-hour stimulation, taken from a patient who received antiretroviral therapy. These TCRs come from an adult woman with HIV who was CMV-seropositive. The CDR3 runs from the conserved cysteine through the conserved F or W. D genes are given only for firm matches.

D: TRBD1
length: 17
V: TRBV30
J: TRBJ2-6
DNA: TGTGCCTGGAGTAATGGACAGGGTAGTTCTGGGGCCAACGTCCTGACTTTC
CDR3: CAWSNGQGSSGANVLTF

D: .
length: 16
V: TRBV5-8
J: TRBJ1-2
DNA: TGTGCCAGCAGCTTACAGCCATGGGAAGGGCCTTATGGCTACACCTTC
CDR3: CASSLQPWEGPYGYTF

D: TRBD1
length: 15
V: TRBV5-1
J: TRBJ2-1
DNA: TGCGCCAGCAGCTTGGATTCGGGACAGGGCTATGAGCAGTTCTTC
CDR3: CASSLDSGQGYEQFF

D: .
length: 14
V: TRBV6-6
J: TRBJ1-1
DNA: TGTGCCAGCAGGTATGTAGGGTTGAACACTGAAGCTTTCTTT
CDR3: CASRYVGLNTEAFF

D: .
length: 13
V: TRBV5-1
J: TRBJ2-5
DNA: TGCGCCAGCAGCTTGGGACAGCAAGAGACCCAGTACTTC
CDR3: CASSLGQQETQYF

D: .
length: 15
V: TRBV9
J: TRBJ2-3
DNA: TGTGCCAGCAGCGTAGGGGGTCTCGGCACAGATACGCAGTATTTT
CDR3: CASSVGGLGTDTQYF

D: .
length: 15
V: TRBV5-1
J: TRBJ2-3
DNA: TGCGCCAGCAGCTTGACTAGATGGGGCACAGATACGCAGTATTTT
CDR3: CASSLTRWGTDTQYF

D: .
length: 14
V: TRBV18
J: TRBJ1-3
DNA: TGTGCCAGCTCACAAGCGACACCAGGAAACACCATATATTTT
CDR3: CASSQATPGNTIYF

D: TRBD1
length: 16
V: TRBV9
J: TRBJ1-2
DNA: TGTGCCAGCAGCGTAGAGGGGGGACAGGGGAACTATGGCTACACCTTC
CDR3: CASSVEGGQGNYGYTF

D: TRBD1
length: 14
V: TRBV2
J: TRBJ1-2
DNA: TGTGCCAGCAGCGGACAGGGGGCCTACTATGGCTACACCTTC
CDR3: CASSGQGAYYGYTF

D: .
length: 15
V: TRBV12-5
J: TRBJ1-2
DNA: TGTGCTAGTGGTTTGCCCCCGGCAGGAAGCGGTGGCTACACCTTC
CDR3: CASGLPPAGSGGYTF

D: .
length: 17
V: TRBV9
J: TRBJ2-1
DNA: TGTGCCAGCAGCCGCGGATCACAAGGGTTGGTGTTCAATGAGCAGTTCTTC
CDR3: CASSRGSQGLVFNEQFF

D: .
length: 14
V: TRBV30
J: TRBJ2-4
DNA: TGTGCCTGGACGAGCCTTCCGGCCAAAAACATTCAGTACTTC
CDR3: CAWTSLPAKNIQYF

D: .
length: 13
V: TRBV3-1/TRBV3-2
J: TRBJ1-1
DNA: TGTGCCAGCAGTCAAGGCTTCGACACTGAAGCTTTCTTT
CDR3: CASSQGFDTEAFF

D: .
length: 13
V: TRBV6-1
J: TRBJ2-2
DNA: TGTGCCAGCAGTGAAGTGATTCCCGGGGAGCTGTTTTTT
CDR3: CASSEVIPGELFF

D: .
length: 15
V: TRBV5-5
J: TRBJ1-1
DNA: TGTGCCACCGACCCCCAAAACCCTGGAAACACTGAAGCTTTCTTT
CDR3: CATDPQNPGNTEAFF

D: TRBD2
length: 16
V: TRBV2
J: TRBJ2-3
DNA: TGTGCCAGCAGTCTTAGCGGGGGGGCTTTGGCAGATACGCAGTATTTT
CDR3: CASSLSGGALADTQYF

D: .
length: 12
V: TRBV10-2
J: TRBJ1-1
DNA: TGCGCCAGTACGGCCACGAACACTGAAGCTTTCTTT
CDR3: CASTATNTEAFF

D: .
length: 10
V: TRBV20-1
J: TRBJ2-3
DNA: TGCAGTGCTCTCCTAGATACGCAGTATTTT
CDR3: CSALLDTQYF

D: TRBD1
length: 14
V: TRBV5-1
J: TRBJ1-1
DNA: TGCGCCAGCAGACCTGGGACAGGGAACACTGAAGCTTTCTTT
CDR3: CASRPGTGNTEAFF

D: TRBD1
length: 18
V: TRBV5-1
J: TRBJ1-5
DNA: TGCGCCAGCAGCTTAACACCGGGACAGGGGATTTCCAATCAGCCCCAGCATTTT
CDR3: CASSLTPGQGISNQPQHF

D: TRBD1
length: 15
V: TRBV18
J: TRBJ1-4
DNA: TGTGCCAGCTCAACGCTGACAGGGGGCGATGAAAAACTGTTTTTT
CDR3: CASSTLTGGDEKLFF

D: .
length: 14
V: TRBV12-2
J: TRBJ1-2
DNA: TGTGCAAGTCGCTTTCCCCGGGACAACCATGGCTACACCTTC
CDR3: CASRFPRDNHGYTF

D: TRBD1
length: 13
V: TRBV5-1
J: TRBJ1-2
DNA: TGCGCCAGCAGCTGGGACAGGGGAATCGGCTACACCTTC
CDR3: CASSWDRGIGYTF

D: .
length: 16
V: TRBV27
J: TRBJ1-4
DNA: TGTGCCAGCAGTCCCCTGACAGGAGGGACTAATGAAAAACTGTTTTTT
CDR3: CASSPLTGGTNEKLFF

D: TRBD2
length: 15
V: TRBV5-1
J: TRBJ2-3
DNA: TGCGCCAGCAGCTTGTCCGGGGGGGCCTCAGATACGCAGTATTTT
CDR3: CASSLSGGASDTQYF

D: .
length: 14
V: TRBV6-5
J: TRBJ1-1
DNA: TGTGCCAGCAACACCGTTCTCATGAACACTGAAGCTTTCTTT
CDR3: CASNTVLMNTEAFF

D: .
length: 14
V: TRBV2
J: TRBJ1-5
DNA: TGTGCCAGCAGTGAAAGACAGGGCAATCAGCCCCAGCATTTT
CDR3: CASSERQGNQPQHF